Presented here are 9 T cell receptor beta chains from one specimen sequenced in a study of CD8 T cells in Susac syndrome. Random hexamers primed reverse transcription of 0.5 to 1 ug RNA. From the immunoSEQ multiplex PCR reads, TCRdb called clonotypes with MiXCR, one entry per CDR3 protein. The sample comprises some 400,000 distinct CDR3 sequences, approximately 89% of which are singletons, and approximately 0.11% rests with the top ten. Source material: CD8+ T cells from PBMCs. The receptors come from a human donor with multiple sclerosis.

Worth noting for this clonotype: An end of the junction differs from the germline gene, which may be a read error. V is TRBV20-1 and J is TRBJ2-7, with D possibly TRBD2 on 6 matching bases. Germline V gives CDR1 DFQATT, CDR2 SNEGSKA (reference sequence). The CDR3 has 16 residues. The CDR3 spells CSAHNSYRDSKGEHYF. The CDR3 nucleotides are TGCAGTGCTCATAATTCTTACCGGGACTCCAAGGGCGAGCATTACTTC.

The sample holds one count of this clonotype. The V call is TRBV28, the J call TRBJ2-1; D possibly corresponds to TRBD1 (6 bases). Germline assignment: CDR1 MDHEN and CDR2 SYDVKM. Trimming pared 2 bases from V and 6 bases from J, leaving 14 bases between. CDR3 length equals 15 residues. The CDR3 coding sequence is TGTGCCAGCAGTTTAGGGACACCGGGTATCAATGAGCAGTTCTTC. Its translation is CASSLGTPGINEQFF.

In its sample, this clonotype was seen once. The rearrangement joins TRBV9 to TRBJ2-1; D is possibly TRBD1 (5 bases). CDR1 SGDLS and CDR2 YYNGEE come from the germline V gene. V shed 6 bases and J shed 3 bases, with 19 bases lying between them. This CDR3 contains 16 residues. CDR3 sequence: CASTPGRQQSYNEQFF. As DNA, the CDR3 is TGTGCCAGCACTCCAGGTAGACAGCAGAGCTACAATGAGCAGTTCTTC. Full variable domain (rest looked up from reference TRBV9 and TRBJ2-1): DSGVTQTPKHLITATGQRVTLRCSPRSGDLSVYWYQQSLDQGLQFLIQYYNGEERAKGNILERFSAQQFPDLHSELNLSSLELGDSALYFCASTPGRQQSYNEQFFGPGTRLTVL.

The chain joins TRBV2 to TRBJ2-7; 10 bases map to TRBD2. The length of the CDR3 is 18 residues. Germline V gives CDR1 SNHLY, CDR2 FYNNEI. The V segment lost 8 bases and the J segment 2 bases; nucleotides outside the gene matches: 18. The CDR3 spells CASVEGPSGGIKPYEQYF. The CDR3 bases are TGTGCCAGCGTAGAGGGGCCTAGCGGGGGCATAAAACCCTACGAGCAGTACTTC.

This clonotype was counted a single time. The chain links TRBV5-8 to TRBJ1-2; perhaps TRBD1 as D (6 bases). V was trimmed by 1 base and J by 2 bases, leaving 9 bases between them. The CDR3 covers 14 residues. CDR1 is SGHTS and CDR2 is YDEGEE in the germline V gene. The CDR3 loop reads CASSLRGGNYGYTF. The CDR3 DNA is TGTGCCAGCAGCTTGAGGGGGGGGAACTATGGCTACACCTTC.

The V and J genes are TRBV6-5 and TRBJ1-2, with D uncertain. Germline V gene data show CDR1 as MNHEY and CDR2 as SVGAGI. This CDR3 has 13 residues. The ends were cut back, 0 bases at V and 6 bases at J, with 8 bases in the middle. CDR3 DNA sequence: TGTGCCAGCAGTTACTCGGCGCAGGATGGCTACACCTTC. This encodes CASSYSAQDGYTF.

The rearrangement links TRBV30 to TRBJ2-2; tentatively, D is TRBD2 (6 bases). Germline values: CDR1 GTSNPN, CDR2 SVGIG (reference sequence). The length of the CDR3 is 12 residues. V gave up 5 bases and J gave up 3 bases, with 7 bases separating them. The CDR3 DNA follows: TGTGCCTGGGGGACTCACACCGGGGAGCTGTTTTTT. This translates into CAWGTHTGELFF.

This chain connects TRBV19 to TRBJ2-6, with 10 bases that match TRBD1. The CDR3 length is 16 residues. Per germline, CDR1 LNHDA and CDR2 SQIVND (reference sequence). The V gene end was trimmed by 4 bases and the J gene end by 4 bases; junction bases not matched to a gene: 4. DNA of the CDR3: TGTGCCAGTAGTACAGGGACAGGGGTCGGGGCCAACGTCCTGACTTTC. Amino acid sequence: CASSTGTGVGANVLTF.

The chain links TRBV6-2 or TRBV6-3 to TRBJ2-5, with 7 bases identical to TRBD1. CDR3 length: 13 residues. V was pared by 6 bases and J by 1 base, with 2 bases of the junction left unmatched. Germline V gene sequence: CDR1 MNHEY, CDR2 SVGEGT. CDR3 loop: CASRNRGQETQYF. In DNA form, the CDR3 reads TGTGCCAGCAGAAACAGGGGCCAAGAGACCCAGTACTTC.